Detailed here is one T cell receptor (beta chain). The antigen remains undetermined. The method was immunoSEQ multiplex PCR; TCRdb's version includes in-frame clones alone and lacks a portion of them. The sample carries 100,000 or so clones, 90% recorded once. The germline CDR1 and CDR2 sequences are MGHRA and YSYEKL. Trimming removed 1 base from V and 1 base from J; junction bases left unmatched: 6. CDR3 length equals 16 residues. The data were taken from a study of glioma-infiltrating T cells after dendritic cell vaccination. Time point specified: after dendritic cell vaccination, including at tumor progression/relapse. Study results and limitations: TCR clonality showed no direct relationship with survival.

The chain combines TRBV4-1 with TRBJ1-2; TRBD1 aligns across 7 bases. The material sequenced was blood, taken after dendritic cell vaccination. The origin of this receptor is a human donor with glioblastoma. CDR3 sequence reads: CASSQGIHRGNYGYTF. CDR3 bases: TGCGCCAGCAGCCAAGGGATTCACAGGGGTAACTATGGCTACACCTTC.